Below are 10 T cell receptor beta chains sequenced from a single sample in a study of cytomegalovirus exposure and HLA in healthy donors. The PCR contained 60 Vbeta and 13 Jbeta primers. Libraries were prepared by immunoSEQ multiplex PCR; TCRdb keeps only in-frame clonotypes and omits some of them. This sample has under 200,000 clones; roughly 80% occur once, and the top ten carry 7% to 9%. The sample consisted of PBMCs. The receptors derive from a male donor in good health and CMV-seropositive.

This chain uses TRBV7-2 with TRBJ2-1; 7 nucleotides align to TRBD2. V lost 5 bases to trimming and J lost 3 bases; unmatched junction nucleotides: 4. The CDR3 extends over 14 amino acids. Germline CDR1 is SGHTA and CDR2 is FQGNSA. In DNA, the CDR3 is TGTGCCAGCAGCCGAGCGGGAAACTACAATGAGCAGTTCTTC. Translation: CASSRAGNYNEQFF. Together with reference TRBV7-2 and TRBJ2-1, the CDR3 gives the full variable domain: GAGVSQSPSNKVTEKGKDVELRCDPISGHTALYWYRQSLGQGLEFLIYFQGNSAPDKSGLPSDRFSAERTGGSVSTLTIQRTQQEDSAVYLCASSRAGNYNEQFFGPGTRLTVL.

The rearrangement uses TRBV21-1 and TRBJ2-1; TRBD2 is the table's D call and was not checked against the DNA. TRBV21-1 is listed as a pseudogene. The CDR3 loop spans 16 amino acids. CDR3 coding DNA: TGTGCCAGCAGCCGTACGCTAGCGGGAGGGCCTTATGAGCAGTTCTTC. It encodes CASSRTLAGGPYEQFF.

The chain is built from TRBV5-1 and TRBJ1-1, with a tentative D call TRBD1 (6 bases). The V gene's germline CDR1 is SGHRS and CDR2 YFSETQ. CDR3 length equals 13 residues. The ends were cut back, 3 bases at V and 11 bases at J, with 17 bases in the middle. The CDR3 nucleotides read TGCGCCAGCAGCTCTTTGACTGACAGGAGTGCTTTCTTT. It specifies CASSSLTDRSAFF.

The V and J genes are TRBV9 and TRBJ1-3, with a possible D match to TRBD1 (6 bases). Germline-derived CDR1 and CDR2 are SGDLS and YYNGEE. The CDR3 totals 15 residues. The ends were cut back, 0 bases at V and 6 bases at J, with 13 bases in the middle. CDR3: CASSVDPKGVNTIYF. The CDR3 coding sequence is TGTGCCAGCAGCGTAGACCCAAAGGGGGTAAACACCATATATTTT.

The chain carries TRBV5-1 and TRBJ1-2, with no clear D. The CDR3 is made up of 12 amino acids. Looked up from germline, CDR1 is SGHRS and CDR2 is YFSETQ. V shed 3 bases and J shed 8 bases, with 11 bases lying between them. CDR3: CASSYDQRGYTF. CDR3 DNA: TGCGCCAGCAGCTACGACCAGCGCGGCTACACCTTC.

CDR3 bases: TGTGCCAGCAGTCCAGGGATAAACACTGAAGCTTTCTTT. Translating it yields CASSPGINTEAFF. The V call is TRBV27, the J call TRBJ1-1; possible D gene TRBD1, 5 bases. V lost 5 bases to trimming and J lost 2 bases, with 9 bases between them. Germline V gene data show CDR1 as MNHEY and CDR2 as SMNVEV (reference sequence). The CDR3 spans 13 residues.

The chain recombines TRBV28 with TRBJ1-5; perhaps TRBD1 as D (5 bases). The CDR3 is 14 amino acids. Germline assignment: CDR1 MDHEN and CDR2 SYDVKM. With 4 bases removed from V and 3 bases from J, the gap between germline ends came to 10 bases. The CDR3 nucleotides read TGTGCCAGCAGTTCTCTGACAGTCAATCAGCCCCAGCATTTT. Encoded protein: CASSSLTVNQPQHF. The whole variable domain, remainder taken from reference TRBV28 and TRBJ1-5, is DVKVTQSSRYLVKRTGEKVFLECVQDMDHENMFWYRQDPGLGLRLIYFSYDVKMKEKGDIPEGYSVSREKKERFSLILESASTNQTSMYLCASSSLTVNQPQHFGDGTRLSIL.

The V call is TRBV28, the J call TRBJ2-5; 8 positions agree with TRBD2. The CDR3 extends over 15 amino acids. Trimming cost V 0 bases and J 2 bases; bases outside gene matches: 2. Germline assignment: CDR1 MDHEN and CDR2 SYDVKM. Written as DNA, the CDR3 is TGTGCCAGCAGTTTATGGTTAGCGGGACAAGAGACCCAGTACTTC. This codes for CASSLWLAGQETQYF. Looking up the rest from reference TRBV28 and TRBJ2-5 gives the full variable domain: DVKVTQSSRYLVKRTGEKVFLECVQDMDHENMFWYRQDPGLGLRLIYFSYDVKMKEKGDIPEGYSVSREKKERFSLILESASTNQTSMYLCASSLWLAGQETQYFGPGTRLLVL.

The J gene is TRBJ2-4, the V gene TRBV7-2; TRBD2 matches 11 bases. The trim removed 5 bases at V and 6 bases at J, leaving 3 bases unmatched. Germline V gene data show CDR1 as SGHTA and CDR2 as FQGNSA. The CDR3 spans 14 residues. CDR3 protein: CASSNLAGGNIQYF. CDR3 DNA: TGTGCCAGCAGCAATCTAGCGGGGGGAAACATTCAGTACTTC.

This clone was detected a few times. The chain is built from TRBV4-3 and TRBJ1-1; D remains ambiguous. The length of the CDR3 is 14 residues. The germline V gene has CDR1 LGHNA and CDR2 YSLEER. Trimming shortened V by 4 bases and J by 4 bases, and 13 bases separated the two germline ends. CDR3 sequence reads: CASSPYGMSTEAFF. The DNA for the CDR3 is TGCGCCAGCAGCCCTTACGGGATGAGCACTGAAGCTTTCTTT.